These T cell receptor beta chains were read from a single sample in a study of T cell changes during pregnancy in multiple sclerosis. Measured with immunoSEQ multiplex PCR; TCRdb has only the in-frame clones, and not every one. The sample contains 72,000 or so clones, 93% of which appear only once. Sequencing was performed on peripheral blood, taken in the second trimester of pregnancy. The receptor source for this set is a female donor with multiple sclerosis, enrolled in a pregnancy study. Each CDR3 is given with its conserved first and last residue. The D gene is left open where the match is weak. Size is stated for part of the rows, as once, few or many counts, or as a class when the clone is expanded.

v_gene,d_gene,len,j_gene,abundance,CDR3aa,CDR3nt
TRBV7-9,NA,15,TRBJ2-5,NA,CASSLGHSNQETQYF,TGTGCCAGCAGCTTGGGACACTCGAACCAAGAGACCCAGTACTTC
TRBV10-3,TRBD1,14,TRBJ1-2,NA,CASRGGDSLYGYTF,TGTGCCAGTCGGGGGGGGGACAGTCTCTATGGCTACACCTTC
TRBV6-5,NA,15,TRBJ2-1,NA,CASSLYSSSYNEQFF,TGTGCCAGCAGTCTCTACTCGAGCTCCTACAATGAGCAGTTCTTC
TRBV29-1,NA,12,TRBJ1-2,once,CSVQRSNYGYTF,TGCAGCGTTCAGAGGTCTAACTATGGCTACACCTTC
TRBV27,NA,14,TRBJ1-4,NA,CASSLYQGGEKLFF,TGTGCCAGCAGTTTATACCAGGGAGGTGAAAAACTGTTTTTT
TRBV10-3,NA,15,TRBJ1-1,NA,CAISEARRGGTEAFF,TGTGCCATCAGTGAGGCGAGAAGGGGTGGAACTGAAGCTTTCTTT
TRBV18,TRBD1,15,TRBJ1-5,NA,CASSPGTGTNQPQHF,TGTGCCAGCTCACCAGGGACAGGGACGAATCAGCCCCAGCATTTT
TRBV7-2,NA,13,TRBJ1-1,NA,CASSLEQGTEAFF,TGTGCCAGCAGCTTAGAACAGGGCACTGAAGCTTTCTTT
TRBV6-4,NA,13,TRBJ2-5,NA,CASSSDSKETQYF,TGTGCCAGCAGTTCGGACAGTAAAGAGACCCAGTACTTC
TRBV10-2,NA,12,TRBJ2-1,NA,CASRAQYNEQFF,TGCGCCAGCAGGGCTCAGTACAATGAGCAGTTCTTC
TRBV30,NA,16,TRBJ2-7,NA,CAWSASVPGGSYEQYF,NA
TRBV19,TRBD1,17,TRBJ2-2,NA,CAKEQGAFPLNTGELFF,TGTGCCAAGGAACAGGGGGCTTTTCCCCTAAACACCGGGGAGCTGTTTTTT
TRBV11-2,NA,14,TRBJ2-1,NA,CASSSERRSNEQFF,TGTGCCAGCAGCTCCGAGCGACGCAGCAATGAGCAGTTCTTC
TRBV2,TRBD1,18,TRBJ2-4,NA,CASSELAGGVIAKNIQYF,TGTGCCAGCAGTGAATTGGCAGGGGGAGTCATAGCCAAAAACATTCAGTACTTC
TRBV2,NA,13,TRBJ2-5,NA,CASSRTTGETQYF,TGTGCCAGCAGTCGGACTACGGGAGAGACCCAGTACTTC
TRBV30,TRBD1,13,TRBJ2-5,NA,CAWSLGQKETQYF,TGTGCCTGGAGTTTGGGACAGAAAGAGACCCAGTACTTC
TRBV15,TRBD1,16,TRBJ2-1,NA,CATSRDKPRTGSEQFF,TGTGCCACCAGCAGAGATAAGCCCCGGACAGGGAGTGAGCAGTTCTTC
TRBV11-2,NA,12,TRBJ2-1,NA,CASSLALFEQFF,TGTGCCAGCAGCTTAGCGTTGTTTGAGCAGTTCTTC
TRBV4-1,TRBD1,14,TRBJ1-1,NA,CASSQGQGNTEAFF,TGCGCCAGCAGCCAAGGACAGGGGAACACTGAAGCTTTCTTT
TRBV14,NA,14,TRBJ1-2,few,CASSQGPFNYGYTF,TGTGCCAGCAGCCAAGGTCCCTTTAACTATGGCTACACCTTC
TRBV6-1,NA,14,TRBJ1-1,NA,CASRNRVMNTEAFF,TGTGCCAGCAGGAACAGGGTCATGAACACTGAAGCTTTCTTT
TRBV19,NA,14,TRBJ2-2,NA,CASSIDLESRELFF,TGTGCCAGTAGTATAGATCTAGAATCCAGGGAGCTGTTTTTT
TRBV5-1,TRBD2,16,TRBJ2-7,NA,CASSLGGTSGNYEQYF,TGCGCCAGCAGCTTGGGTGGGACTAGCGGGAACTACGAGCAGTACTTC
TRBV4-1,TRBD1,15,TRBJ1-4,NA,CASSILQGEDEKLFF,TGCGCCAGCAGCATTCTACAGGGGGAGGATGAAAAACTGTTTTTT
TRBV19,NA,14,TRBJ1-2,NA,CASSIFGRGYGYTF,TGTGCCAGTAGTATCTTCGGCAGGGGCTATGGCTACACCTTC
TRBV4-2,NA,15,TRBJ2-2,NA,CASSPRAGEPGELFF,TGTGCCAGCAGCCCTCGTGCAGGGGAACCCGGGGAGCTGTTTTTT
TRBV11-2,NA,16,TRBJ1-3,NA,CASSFIPGVPGNTIYF,TGTGCCAGCAGCTTTATCCCAGGGGTGCCTGGAAACACCATATATTTT
TRBV10-3,TRBD2,17,TRBJ2-2,NA,CAISSRLAGNNTGELFF,TGTGCCATCAGTAGTCGACTAGCGGGGAATAACACCGGGGAGCTGTTTTTT
TRBV5-1,NA,14,TRBJ2-2,NA,CASSLAGNGGELFF,TGCGCCAGCAGCTTGGCGGGAAACGGCGGGGAGCTGTTTTTT
TRBV2,TRBD1,16,TRBJ2-6,NA,CASSPQGARGANVLTF,TGTGCCAGCAGTCCACAGGGGGCGCGCGGGGCCAACGTCCTGACTTTC
TRBV4-1,TRBD1,17,TRBJ2-7,NA,CASSQAFGTGLSYEQYF,TGCGCCAGCAGCCAAGCCTTTGGGACAGGGCTCTCCTACGAGCAGTACTTC
TRBV7-9,TRBD1,13,TRBJ1-1,NA,CASSPGQGTNPFF,TGTGCCAGCAGCCCGGGACAGGGTACCAACCCTTTCTTT
TRBV2,TRBD2,15,TRBJ2-5,NA,CASTVSLAGPETQYF,TGTGCCAGCACTGTTAGTCTAGCGGGGCCCGAGACCCAGTACTTC
TRBV2,NA,13,TRBJ2-5,NA,CASSYYFEETQYF,TGTGCCAGCAGCTATTACTTTGAAGAGACCCAGTACTTC
TRBV15,NA,15,TRBJ2-7,NA,CATSYSRDTPYEQYF,TGTGCCACCAGCTACAGCCGGGACACCCCCTACGAGCAGTACTTC
TRBV9,NA,14,TRBJ1-3,NA,CASSGTVTGNTIYF,TGTGCCAGCAGCGGAACGGTGACTGGAAACACCATATATTTT
TRBV5-6,NA,14,TRBJ2-3,NA,CASSLRATKDTQYF,TGTGCCAGCAGCTTGCGTGCAACAAAAGATACGCAGTATTTT
TRBV27,NA,14,TRBJ2-5,NA,CASSSSSGKETQYF,TGTGCCAGTTCATCGTCGTCGGGTAAAGAGACCCAGTACTTC
TRBV7-6,TRBD2,17,TRBJ2-1,NA,CASSLGVTSGSQDEQFF,TGTGCCAGCAGCTTAGGGGTCACTAGCGGGAGCCAGGATGAGCAGTTCTTC
TRBV6-5,NA,13,TRBJ1-1,NA,CASNNGVNTEAFF,TGTGCCAGCAATAACGGGGTCAACACTGAAGCTTTCTTT
TRBV7-9,NA,14,TRBJ1-1,NA,CASSLMAGETEAFF,TGTGCCAGCAGCTTAATGGCAGGGGAGACTGAAGCTTTCTTT
TRBV6-5,NA,13,TRBJ1-1,NA,CASSPDSTTEAFF,TGTGCCAGCAGTCCAGACAGTACAACTGAAGCTTTCTTT
TRBV30,NA,13,TRBJ1-5,NA,CAWSVQGNQPQHF,TGTGCCTGGAGTGTACAGGGCAATCAGCCCCAGCATTTT
TRBV27,TRBD1,15,TRBJ1-1,NA,CASSPGTGPFTEAFF,TGTGCCAGCAGTCCTGGGACAGGGCCTTTCACTGAAGCTTTCTTT
TRBV6-5,TRBD2,14,TRBJ2-1,NA,CASSYRLAANEQFF,TGTGCCAGCAGTTACCGACTAGCAGCCAATGAGCAGTTCTTC
TRBV11-2,NA,16,TRBJ1-2,once,CASSLESSGGNYGYTF,TGTGCCAGCAGCTTAGAGTCATCGGGGGGGAACTATGGCTACACCTTC
TRBV2,NA,13,TRBJ1-4,NA,CASSSRVGEKLFF,TGTGCCAGCAGTTCCAGGGTGGGGGAAAAACTGTTTTTT
TRBV2,TRBD2,11,TRBJ2-3,NA,CASAGEGTQYF,TGTGCCAGCGCGGGAGAAGGTACGCAGTATTTT